These 14 T cell receptor beta chains originate from one sample sequenced in a study of CD8 T cells in ankylosing spondylitis. TCRdb re-derived calls from the 5' RACE reads in MiXCR, one entry per CDR3 protein. The sample carries under 150,000 distinct CDR3 sequences, approximately 9.9% recorded once. Sequencing was done on a sample of blood, either unsorted or a sorted T cell fraction (not recorded which). The source of these receptors is a male donor with ankylosing spondylitis or in good health (not recorded which).

The chain links TRBV7-2 to TRBJ2-7; weak D call: TRBD2 (5 bases). The CDR3 is made up of 12 amino acids. V gave up 3 bases and J gave up 7 bases, with 10 bases separating them. Per the germline V gene, CDR1 is SGHTA and CDR2 is FQGNSA. Here the CDR3 DNA reads TGTGCCAGCAGCTTCTTCGGGGTTGAGCAGTACTTC. Its translation: CASSFFGVEQYF.

J is TRBJ1-1 and V is TRBV28; D remains ambiguous. The CDR3 has 13 amino acids. CDR1 MDHEN and CDR2 SYDVKM come from the germline V gene. Deletions cut 6 bases from V and 1 base from J, with 9 bases between. Here the CDR3 reads CASRGRENTEAFF. Written as DNA, the CDR3 is TGTGCCAGCAGGGGTCGGGAGAACACTGAAGCTTTCTTT.

V gene TRBV28 combines with J gene TRBJ2-1, with 14 bases matching TRBD2. V gave up 5 bases and J gave up 9 bases; unmatched junction bases: 9. The V gene's germline CDR1 is MDHEN and CDR2 SYDVKM. The CDR3 covers 16 residues. CDR3 loop: CASSGPGTSGSIEQFF. Here the CDR3 DNA reads TGTGCCAGCAGTGGACCGGGGACTAGCGGGAGTATTGAGCAGTTCTTC.

Many counts were recorded for this clonotype. The chain links TRBV27 to TRBJ2-3, with 7 bases matching TRBD1. Germline CDR1 reads MNHEY; CDR2 reads SMNVEV (reference sequence). The CDR3 length is 19 residues. J lost 4 bases, V lost 0 bases, and 16 bases had no gene match. In nucleotides, the CDR3 is TGTGCCAGCAGTTTATCGATGGGAATCGACAGGGAAGGGGCAGATACGCAGTATTTT. This sequence encodes CASSLSMGIDREGADTQYF.

The chain employs TRBV5-1 and TRBJ2-7, with 8 bases fitting TRBD1. V lost 3 bases and J lost 3; bases outside the gene matches: 5. The CDR3 sequence is 14 residues long. CDR1 is SGHRS and CDR2 is YFSETQ in the germline V gene. The CDR3 reads CASSSGQGNYEQYF. In DNA form, the CDR3 reads TGCGCCAGCAGCTCCGGACAGGGAAACTACGAGCAGTACTTC.

This clonotype was recorded many times. The chain joins TRBV29-1 to TRBJ2-7; D possibly uses TRBD1 or TRBD2 (5 bases each). There are 13 residues in the CDR3. Trimming cost V 6 bases and J 6 bases, with 18 bases left between them. Germline CDR1 SQVTM, CDR2 ANQGSEA. Here the CDR3 reads CSVRRGQSGEQYF. The CDR3 DNA reads as TGCAGCGTGAGACGGGGCCAATCCGGCGAGCAGTACTTC.

In its sample, this clonotype was seen many times. The V gene is TRBV10-3, the J gene TRBJ2-7; TRBD2 matches at 9 bases. V lost 0 bases to trimming and J lost 7 bases; unmatched junction nucleotides: 7. CDR3 length equals 15 residues. Germline V lookup: CDR1 ENHRY, CDR2 SYGVKD. CDR3 coding DNA: TGTGCCATCAGTGAGTCTGTCAGCGGGAGGCAGGAGCAGTACTTC. Its protein is CAISESVSGRQEQYF.

This clonotype was counted a few times. This chain uses TRBV24-1 with TRBJ2-5, with a tentative D call TRBD2 (6 bases). Germline V gives CDR1 KGHDR, CDR2 SFDVKD. The V end lost 7 bases, the J end lost 5 bases, and 19 bases lay between the germline ends. CDR3 length equals 15 residues. In DNA form, the CDR3 reads TGTGCCACCAGCGCGGGACTCAAGCGTGGGGAGACCCAGTACTTC. As protein: CATSAGLKRGETQYF.

This clonotype was counted at least ten times. The chain carries TRBV7-8 and TRBJ2-5, with a weak D call TRBD1 (6 bases). The CDR3 sequence is 15 residues long. CDR1 is SGHVS and CDR2 is FQNEAQ in the germline V gene. Trimming removed 4 bases at V and 0 bases at J, with 12 bases between. The CDR3 coding sequence is TGTGCCAGCAGCTCCCATAGGGACAACCAAGAGACCCAGTACTTC. This encodes CASSSHRDNQETQYF.

The sample holds many counts of this clonotype. This chain connects TRBV20-1 to TRBJ2-7; 9 bases fit TRBD1. The CDR3 loop spans 14 amino acids. Looked up from germline, CDR1 is DFQATT and CDR2 is SNEGSKA (reference sequence). V shed 6 bases and J 3 bases; nucleotides not matched to a gene: 9. The CDR3 sequence is CSAPGGDRDYEQYF. The CDR3 DNA reads TGCAGTGCACCTGGGGGGGACAGGGACTACGAGCAGTACTTC.

This clonotype was detected many times. The chain carries TRBV29-1 and TRBJ2-5, with D possibly TRBD2 on 6 matching bases. CDR1 SQVTM and CDR2 ANQGSEA come from the germline V gene. Between the trimmed V and J ends, which lost 7 bases and 2 bases, there was a span of 23 bases. The CDR3 loop spans 16 amino acids. CDR3 sequence: CSACLTRGVGQETQYF. CDR3 in DNA: TGCAGCGCCTGCCTTACCCGCGGGGTGGGACAAGAGACCCAGTACTTC.

V and J are TRBV7-2 and TRBJ2-2; the D is unclear. The CDR3 length is 18 residues. Germline CDR1 and CDR2: SGHTA and FQGNSA. Trimming removed 0 bases at V and 2 bases at J, with 16 bases between. Here the CDR3 DNA reads TGTGCCAGCAGCTTAGCTTGGTCTTGGCCGGATAACACCGGGGAGCTGTTTTTT. This gives the protein CASSLAWSWPDNTGELFF.

This clonotype was observed many times. This sequence joins TRBV6-1 and TRBJ2-5; weak D call: TRBD1 (5 bases). The CDR3 has 14 amino acids. V was trimmed by 8 bases and J by 3 bases, leaving 16 bases between them. Germline V CDR1 and CDR2: MNHNS, SASEGT. CDR3 nucleotides: TGTGCCAGCGCAACACGGACAAATAAAGAGACCCAGTACTTC. As protein: CASATRTNKETQYF.

The sample holds many counts of this clonotype. The V and J genes are TRBV20-1 and TRBJ2-5; possible D gene TRBD2, 5 bases. This CDR3 is 14 amino acids long. Germline V lookup: CDR1 DFQATT, CDR2 SNEGSKA (reference sequence). Trimming cost V 4 bases and J 3 bases, with 15 bases left between them. The CDR3 here is CSAIKPGMKETQYF. The CDR3 DNA reads as TGCAGTGCTATAAAACCCGGGATGAAAGAGACCCAGTACTTC.